The subject of this entry is one T cell receptor (beta chain). Only a few counts were recorded for this clonotype. Which antigen it targets is not known. One base away there is no much larger clone; base qualities are not given. This specimen comes from a study of response to subunit inactivated influenza vaccine (dated by TCRdb to the late 2010s). Study-wide context: To follow how T cells responded to a trivalent subunit inactivated influenza vaccine, the researchers relied on deep quantitative profiling of the T cell receptor repertoire.

As encoded in the germline V gene (reference sequence), CDR1 is LGHDT while CDR2 is YNNKEL. From the cysteine up to the phenylalanine, the CDR3 has a length of 16 residues. The retained sequence is limited to the CDR3, 48 bases, with the frame set at the first base. Trimming costs V 4 bases and J 1 base, and their ends lie 14 bases apart. On the study overall, not on this receptor specifically: The authors suggested that each seasonal influenza vaccination may recruit only a limited number of new T cells.

Libraries were constructed by RT-PCR. Sequencing took place on an Illumina HiSeq 2500. TCRdb reprocessing: public reads trimmed at Q25 with fastp, clones called with MiXCR, in-frame beta chains kept. Records with the same CDR3 protein are collapsed into one entry carrying the most frequent genes and DNA. This sample gives about half a million distinct CDR3 sequences in total; about 25% of them show up just once. Of the sample, 1.5% to 2% is held by the ten largest clones. The sequencing used CD4+ T cells sorted from PBMCs, collected 5 days after vaccination. The TCR comes from a man aged 45-60 years who received an inactivated influenza vaccine. Donor details come from another sample of the same person, matched by shared clones. The rearranged segments are TRBV3-1 and TRBJ2-1; a tentative D call is TRBD2 (7 bases match). The bases are TGTGCCAGCAGCCCCGTAGGGGGGGTTTCCTACAATGAGCAGTTCTTC. Its protein product is CASSPVGGVSYNEQFF.